One and the same sample provided the 2 T cell receptor beta chains below, sequenced in a study of beta chain features in type 1 diabetes. Every bit of the isolated RNA underwent reverse transcription, so sequencing read expressed TCRB transcripts. Sequenced by immunoSEQ multiplex PCR; TCRdb stores in-frame clones only, minus some. The repertoire holds around 21,000 clones, with 50% as singletons. The sequencing sample was made of stem cell memory CD4+ T cells from blood. Source of these receptors: a man aged 18 to 29 in good health.

The V call is TRBV29-1, the J call TRBJ2-2; tentatively, D is TRBD1 (6 bases). V was pared by 6 bases and J by 0 bases, with 8 bases between. CDR1 SQVTM and CDR2 ANQGSEA come from the germline V gene. The CDR3 extends over 13 amino acids. CDR3 in DNA: TGCAGCGTGGACAGCGCGAACACCGGGGAGCTGTTTTTT. As protein: CSVDSANTGELFF.

This clone was found a few times. The chain employs TRBV19 and TRBJ2-3; perhaps TRBD1 as D (6 bases). Germline CDR1 LNHDA, CDR2 SQIVND (reference sequence). This CDR3 comprises 13 residues. With 7 bases removed from V and 3 bases from J, the gap between germline ends came to 11 bases. The CDR3 sequence: CASKGRGTDTQYF. In nucleotides, the CDR3 is TGTGCCAGTAAAGGCAGGGGAACAGATACGCAGTATTTT.